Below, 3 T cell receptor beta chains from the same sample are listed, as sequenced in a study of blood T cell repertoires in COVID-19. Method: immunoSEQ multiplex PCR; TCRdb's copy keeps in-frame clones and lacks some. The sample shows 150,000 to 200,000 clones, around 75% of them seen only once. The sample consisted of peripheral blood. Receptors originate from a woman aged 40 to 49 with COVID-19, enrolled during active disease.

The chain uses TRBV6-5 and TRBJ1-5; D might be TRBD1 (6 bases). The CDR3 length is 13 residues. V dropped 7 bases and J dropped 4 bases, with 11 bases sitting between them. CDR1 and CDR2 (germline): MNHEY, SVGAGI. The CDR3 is CASTGDGNQPQHF. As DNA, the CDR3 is TGTGCCAGCACAGGGGACGGGAATCAGCCCCAGCATTTT.

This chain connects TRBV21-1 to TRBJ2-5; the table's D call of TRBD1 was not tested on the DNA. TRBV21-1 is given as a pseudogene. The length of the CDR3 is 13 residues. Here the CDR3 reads CASSKDSQETQYF. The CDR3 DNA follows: TGTGCCAGCAGCAAAGACAGCCAAGAGACCCAGTACTTC.

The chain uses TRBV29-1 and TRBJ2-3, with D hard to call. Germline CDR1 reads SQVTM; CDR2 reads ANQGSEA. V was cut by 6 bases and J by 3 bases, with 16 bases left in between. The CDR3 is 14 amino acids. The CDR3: CSVGSSSTTDTQYF. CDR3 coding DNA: TGCAGCGTCGGTAGCAGCTCCACGACAGATACGCAGTATTTT.